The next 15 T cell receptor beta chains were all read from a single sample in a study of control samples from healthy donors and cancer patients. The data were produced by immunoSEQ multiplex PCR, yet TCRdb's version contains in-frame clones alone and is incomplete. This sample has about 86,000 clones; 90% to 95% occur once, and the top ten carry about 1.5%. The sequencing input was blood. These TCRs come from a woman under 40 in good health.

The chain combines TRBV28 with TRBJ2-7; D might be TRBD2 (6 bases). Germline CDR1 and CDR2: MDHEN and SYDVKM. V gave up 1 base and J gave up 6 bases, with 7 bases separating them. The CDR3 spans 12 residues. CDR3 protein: CASSLLGGEQYF. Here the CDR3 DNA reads TGTGCCAGCAGTTTATTGGGGGGCGAGCAGTACTTC.

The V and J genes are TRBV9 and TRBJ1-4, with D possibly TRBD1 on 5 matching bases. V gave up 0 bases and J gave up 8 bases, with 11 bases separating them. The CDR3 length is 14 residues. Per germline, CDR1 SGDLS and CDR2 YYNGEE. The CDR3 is CASSVGGAGEKLFF. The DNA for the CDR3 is TGTGCCAGCAGCGTAGGCGGGGCGGGCGAAAAACTGTTTTTT.

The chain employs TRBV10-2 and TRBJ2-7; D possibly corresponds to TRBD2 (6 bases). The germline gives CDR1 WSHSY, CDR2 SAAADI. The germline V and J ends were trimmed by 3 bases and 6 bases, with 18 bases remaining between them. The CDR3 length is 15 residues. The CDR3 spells CASSDPGGGRREQYF. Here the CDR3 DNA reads TGCGCCAGCAGTGATCCCGGCGGAGGGCGGCGCGAGCAGTACTTC.

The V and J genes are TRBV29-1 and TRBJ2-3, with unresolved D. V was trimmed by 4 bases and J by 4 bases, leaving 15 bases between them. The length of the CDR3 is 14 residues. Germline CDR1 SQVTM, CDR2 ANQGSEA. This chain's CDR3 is CSVGLVLKADTQYF. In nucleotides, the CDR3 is TGCAGCGTTGGGCTGGTCTTGAAGGCAGATACGCAGTATTTT.

The CDR3: CASSLLEGTDTQYF. DNA of the CDR3: TGCGCCAGCAGCTTGTTGGAGGGGACAGATACGCAGTATTTT. The genes are TRBV5-1 and TRBJ2-3, with D tentatively TRBD2 (6 bases). V dropped 1 base and J dropped 3 bases, with 9 bases sitting between them. CDR1 is SGHRS and CDR2 is YFSETQ in the germline V gene. The CDR3 length is 14 residues.

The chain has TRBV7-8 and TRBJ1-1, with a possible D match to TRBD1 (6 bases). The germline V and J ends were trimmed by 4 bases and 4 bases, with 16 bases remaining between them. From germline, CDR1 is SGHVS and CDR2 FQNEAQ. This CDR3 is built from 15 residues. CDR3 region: CASSSRQVTGTEAFF. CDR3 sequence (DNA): TGTGCCAGCAGCTCTAGACAGGTAACGGGCACTGAAGCTTTCTTT.

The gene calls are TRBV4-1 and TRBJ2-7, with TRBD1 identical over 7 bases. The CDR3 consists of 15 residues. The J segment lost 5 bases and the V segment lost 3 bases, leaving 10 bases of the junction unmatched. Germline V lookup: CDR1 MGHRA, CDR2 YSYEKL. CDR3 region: CASSQTTGTADEQYF. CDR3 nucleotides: TGCGCCAGCAGCCAGACCACCGGGACAGCCGACGAGCAGTACTTC.

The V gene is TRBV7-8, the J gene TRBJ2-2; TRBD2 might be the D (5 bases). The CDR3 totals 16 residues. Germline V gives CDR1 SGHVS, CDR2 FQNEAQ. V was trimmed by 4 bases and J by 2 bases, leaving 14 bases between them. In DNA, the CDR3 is TGTGCCAGCAGCTCCCGTCGGGAAGGAAACACCGGGGAGCTGTTTTTT. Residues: CASSSRREGNTGELFF.

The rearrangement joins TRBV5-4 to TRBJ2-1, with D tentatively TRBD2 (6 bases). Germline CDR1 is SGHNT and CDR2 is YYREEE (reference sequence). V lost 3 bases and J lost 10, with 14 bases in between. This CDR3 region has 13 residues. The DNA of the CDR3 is TGTGCCAGCAGCTCCGGGAGTGCGAGGGAGCAGTTCTTC. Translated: CASSSGSAREQFF.

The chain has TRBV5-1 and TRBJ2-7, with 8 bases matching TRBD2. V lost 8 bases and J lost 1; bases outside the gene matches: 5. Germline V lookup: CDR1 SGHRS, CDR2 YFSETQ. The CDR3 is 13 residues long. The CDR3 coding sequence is TGCGCCAGTGCCCGGGGGGGATCCTACGAGCAGTACTTC. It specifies CASARGGSYEQYF. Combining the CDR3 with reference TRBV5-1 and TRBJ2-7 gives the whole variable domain KAGVTQTPRYLIKTRGQQVTLSCSPISGHRSVSWYQQTPGQGLQFLFEYFSETQRNKGNFPGRFSGRQFSNSRSEMNVSTLELGDSALYLCASARGGSYEQYFGPGTRLTVT.

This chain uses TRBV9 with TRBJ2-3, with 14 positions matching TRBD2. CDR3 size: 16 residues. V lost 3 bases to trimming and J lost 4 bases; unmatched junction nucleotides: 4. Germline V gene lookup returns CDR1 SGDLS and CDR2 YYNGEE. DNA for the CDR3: TGTGCCAGCAGCGGCCGACTAGCGGGGGGGCCAGATACGCAGTATTTT. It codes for CASSGRLAGGPDTQYF.

The CDR3: CASSGPGRGGSYGYTF. The CDR3 DNA reads as TGTGCCAGCAGCGGCCCTGGTCGGGGAGGCAGCTATGGCTACACCTTC. The chain links TRBV9 to TRBJ1-2; D gene ambiguous. With 3 bases removed from V and 4 bases from J, the gap between germline ends came to 19 bases. Germline V lookup: CDR1 SGDLS, CDR2 YYNGEE. This CDR3 comprises 16 residues.

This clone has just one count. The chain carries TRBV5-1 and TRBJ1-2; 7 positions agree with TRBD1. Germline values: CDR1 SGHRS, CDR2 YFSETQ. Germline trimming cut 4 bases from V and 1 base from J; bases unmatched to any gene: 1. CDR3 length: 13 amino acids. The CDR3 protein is CASSRDSNYGYTF. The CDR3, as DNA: TGCGCCAGCAGCCGGGACAGTAACTATGGCTACACCTTC. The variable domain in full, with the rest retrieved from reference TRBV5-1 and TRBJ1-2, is KAGVTQTPRYLIKTRGQQVTLSCSPISGHRSVSWYQQTPGQGLQFLFEYFSETQRNKGNFPGRFSGRQFSNSRSEMNVSTLELGDSALYLCASSRDSNYGYTFGSGTRLTVV.

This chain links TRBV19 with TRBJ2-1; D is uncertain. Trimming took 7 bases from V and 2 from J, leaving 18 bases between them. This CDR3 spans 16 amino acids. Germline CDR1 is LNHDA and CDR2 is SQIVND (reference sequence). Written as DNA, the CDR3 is TGTGCCAGTACCTCTCATAGGACCGGAACCTACAATGAGCAGTTCTTC. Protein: CASTSHRTGTYNEQFF.

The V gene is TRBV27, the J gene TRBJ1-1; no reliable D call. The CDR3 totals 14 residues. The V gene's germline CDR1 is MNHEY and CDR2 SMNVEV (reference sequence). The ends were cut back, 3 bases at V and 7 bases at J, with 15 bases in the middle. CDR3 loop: CASSFLEGYGEAFF. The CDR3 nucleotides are TGTGCCAGCAGTTTTCTTGAGGGATATGGTGAAGCTTTCTTT.